These 10 T cell receptor beta chains were sequenced from one sample in a study of T cell responses to AZD1222 COVID-19 vaccine. Produced via immunoSEQ multiplex PCR; TCRdb's table is partial and in-frame only. The repertoire holds about 160,000 clones, with 90% as singletons. The sequenced sample was peripheral blood, obtained on day 0 of AZD1222 vaccination. These receptors all stem from an adult in good health.

This chain joins TRBV6-5 and TRBJ1-5; D gene ambiguous. The ends were cut back, 4 bases at V and 5 bases at J, with 6 bases in the middle. Germline V gene sequence: CDR1 MNHEY, CDR2 SVGAGI. CDR3 length: 12 residues. CDR3 sequence reads: CASSSRDQPQHF. The CDR3, as DNA: TGTGCCAGCAGTTCCCGGGATCAGCCCCAGCATTTT.

V usage is TRBV7-2 and J usage is TRBJ1-3; D possibly corresponds to TRBD1 (5 bases). CDR3 length: 16 amino acids. V was shortened by 5 bases and J by 5 bases, with 19 bases between the two germline ends. In germline, CDR1 is SGHTA, CDR2 FQGNSA. The CDR3 DNA is TGTGCCAGCAGCGATTCCTCCAGGGTTACCCGAAACACCATATATTTT. Amino acids: CASSDSSRVTRNTIYF.

The chain has TRBV5-1 and TRBJ2-1, with D possibly being TRBD1 (7 bases). Trimming removed 0 bases at V and 7 bases at J, with 17 bases between. CDR1 SGHRS and CDR2 YFSETQ come from the germline V gene. The CDR3 consists of 16 residues. In nucleotides, the CDR3 is TGCGCCAGCAGCTTGGCCGTAGGGGGCGCGGGGAATGAGCAGTTCTTC. It is translated as CASSLAVGGAGNEQFF.

This chain connects TRBV7-3 to TRBJ2-3, with TRBD2 matching 8 bases. J was trimmed by 5 bases and V by 2 bases; bases with no gene match: 6. In germline, CDR1 is SGHTA, CDR2 FQGTGA. This CDR3 comprises 15 residues. CDR3 protein: CASSLAGGQRDTQYF. The CDR3 nucleotides are TGTGCCAGCAGCTTAGCGGGGGGCCAAAGAGATACGCAGTATTTT. The whole variable domain, filled in from reference TRBV7-3 and TRBJ2-3, reads GAGVSQTPSNKVTEKGKYVELRCDPISGHTALYWYRQSLGQGPEFLIYFQGTGAADDSGLPNDRFFAVRPEGSVSTLKIQRTERGDSAVYLCASSLAGGQRDTQYFGPGTRLTVL.

The V and J genes are TRBV27 and TRBJ1-2; possible D gene TRBD1, 6 bases. Trimming stripped 3 bases from V and 0 bases from J, with 11 bases between. Germline V lookup: CDR1 MNHEY, CDR2 SMNVEV (reference sequence). The CDR3 sequence is 15 residues long. CDR3 region: CASSLDSTTNYGYTF. As DNA, the CDR3 is TGTGCCAGCAGTTTGGACAGCACTACTAACTATGGCTACACCTTC.

The CDR3 region has the DNA TGTGCCAGCAGTGAAGGCCCCCGGTCGGGCGCAGCTTTCTTT. It codes for CASSEGPRSGAAFF. V is TRBV2 and J is TRBJ1-1; D gene unclear. From germline, CDR1 is SNHLY and CDR2 FYNNEI. V lost 1 base, J lost 10 bases, and 16 bases lay in between. This CDR3 has 14 amino acids.

This sequence joins TRBV6-1 and TRBJ1-2; a weak D match, TRBD1 (5 bases). Trimming left V 0 bases short and J 5 bases short, with 13 bases between. CDR3 length: 15 amino acids. Germline values: CDR1 MNHNS, CDR2 SASEGT. The CDR3 DNA reads TGTGCCAGCAGTGAAGCAGCCAGGGCCCTATATGGCTACACCTTC. Translation: CASSEAARALYGYTF.

The chain is built from TRBV4-1 and TRBJ2-2; TRBD1 matches 11 bases. This CDR3 contains 17 residues. The junction had 11 bases not matched to a gene; V was cut back by 4 bases and J by 7 bases. Looked up from germline, CDR1 is MGHRA and CDR2 is YSYEKL. The CDR3 region has the DNA TGCGCCAGCAGCCGCAACCCCGGGACAGGGGGGGTCGGGGAGCTGTTTTTT. Amino acid sequence: CASSRNPGTGGVGELFF.

This chain uses TRBV28 with TRBJ1-2; D is possibly TRBD1 (5 bases). There are 15 residues in the CDR3. Trimming removed 2 bases from V and 7 bases from J, with 17 bases in between. The germline gives CDR1 MDHEN, CDR2 SYDVKM. The CDR3 protein is CASSLEGRYDRGYTF. The CDR3 DNA sequence: TGTGCCAGCAGTTTAGAGGGGCGTTATGATCGTGGCTACACCTTC.

This clone was found once. This chain uses TRBV7-2 with TRBJ1-1; TRBD1 is a possible D gene (5 bases). Germline CDR1 and CDR2: SGHTA and FQGNSA. The V end was cut by 5 bases, the J end by 3 bases, with 13 bases between. The CDR3 runs 14 residues. This CDR3 is CASSPGVSYTEAFF. CDR3 DNA sequence: TGTGCCAGCAGCCCGGGGGTGTCGTACACTGAAGCTTTCTTT.